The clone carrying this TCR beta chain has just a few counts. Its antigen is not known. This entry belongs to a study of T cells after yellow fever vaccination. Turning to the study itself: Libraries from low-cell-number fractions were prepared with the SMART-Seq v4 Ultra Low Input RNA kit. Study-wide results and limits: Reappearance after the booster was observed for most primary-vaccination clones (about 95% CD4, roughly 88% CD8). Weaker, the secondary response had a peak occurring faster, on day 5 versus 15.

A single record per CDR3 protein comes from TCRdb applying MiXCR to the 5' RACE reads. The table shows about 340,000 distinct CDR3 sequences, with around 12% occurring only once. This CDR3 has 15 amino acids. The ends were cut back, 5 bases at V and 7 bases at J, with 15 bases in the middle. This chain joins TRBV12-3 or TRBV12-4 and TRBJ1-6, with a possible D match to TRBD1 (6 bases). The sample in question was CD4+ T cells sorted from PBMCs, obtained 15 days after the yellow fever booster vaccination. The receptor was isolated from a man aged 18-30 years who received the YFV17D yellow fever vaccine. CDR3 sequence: CASSPIGGQNSPLHF. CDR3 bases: TGTGCCAGCAGTCCTATCGGGGGGCAAAATTCACCCCTCCACTTT.